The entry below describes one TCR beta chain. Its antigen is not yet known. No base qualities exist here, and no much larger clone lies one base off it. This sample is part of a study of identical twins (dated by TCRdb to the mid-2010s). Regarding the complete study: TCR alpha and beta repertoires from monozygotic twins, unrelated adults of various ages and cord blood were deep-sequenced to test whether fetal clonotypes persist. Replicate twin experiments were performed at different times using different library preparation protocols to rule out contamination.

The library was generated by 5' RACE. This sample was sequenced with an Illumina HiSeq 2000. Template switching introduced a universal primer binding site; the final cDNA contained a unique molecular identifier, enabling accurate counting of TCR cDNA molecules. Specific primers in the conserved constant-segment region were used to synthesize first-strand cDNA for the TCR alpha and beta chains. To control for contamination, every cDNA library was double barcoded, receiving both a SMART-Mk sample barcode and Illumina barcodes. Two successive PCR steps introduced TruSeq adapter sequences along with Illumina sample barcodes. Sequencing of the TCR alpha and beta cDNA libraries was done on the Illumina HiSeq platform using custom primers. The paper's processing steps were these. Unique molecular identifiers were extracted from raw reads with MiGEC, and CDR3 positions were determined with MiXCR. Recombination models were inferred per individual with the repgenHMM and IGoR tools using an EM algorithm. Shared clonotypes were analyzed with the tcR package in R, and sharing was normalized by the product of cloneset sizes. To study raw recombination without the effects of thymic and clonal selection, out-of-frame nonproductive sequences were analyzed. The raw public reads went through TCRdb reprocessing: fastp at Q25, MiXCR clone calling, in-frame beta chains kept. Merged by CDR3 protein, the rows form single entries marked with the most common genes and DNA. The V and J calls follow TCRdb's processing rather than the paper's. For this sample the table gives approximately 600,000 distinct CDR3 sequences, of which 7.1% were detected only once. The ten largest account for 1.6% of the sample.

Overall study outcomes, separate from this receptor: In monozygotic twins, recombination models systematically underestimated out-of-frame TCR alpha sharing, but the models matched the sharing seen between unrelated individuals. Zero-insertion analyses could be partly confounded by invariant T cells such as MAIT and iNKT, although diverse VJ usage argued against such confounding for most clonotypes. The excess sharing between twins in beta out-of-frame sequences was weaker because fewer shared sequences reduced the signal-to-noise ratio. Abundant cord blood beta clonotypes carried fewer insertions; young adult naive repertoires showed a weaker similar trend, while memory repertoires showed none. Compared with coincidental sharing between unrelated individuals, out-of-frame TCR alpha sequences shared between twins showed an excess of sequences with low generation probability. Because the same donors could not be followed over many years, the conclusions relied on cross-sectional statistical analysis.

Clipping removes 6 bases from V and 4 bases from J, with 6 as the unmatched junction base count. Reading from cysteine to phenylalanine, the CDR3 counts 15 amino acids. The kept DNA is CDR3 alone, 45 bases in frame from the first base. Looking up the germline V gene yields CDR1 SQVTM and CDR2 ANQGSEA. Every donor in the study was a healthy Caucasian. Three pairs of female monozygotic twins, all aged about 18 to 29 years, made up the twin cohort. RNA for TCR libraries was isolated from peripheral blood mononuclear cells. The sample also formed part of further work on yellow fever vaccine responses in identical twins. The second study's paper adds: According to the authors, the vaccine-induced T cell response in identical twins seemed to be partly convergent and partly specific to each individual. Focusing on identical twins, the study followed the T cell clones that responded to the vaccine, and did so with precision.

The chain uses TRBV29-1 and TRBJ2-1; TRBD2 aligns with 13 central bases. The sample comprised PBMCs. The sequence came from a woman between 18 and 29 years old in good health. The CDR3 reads CSVGGLAGIYNEQFF. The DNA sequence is TGCAGCGTGGGGGGACTAGCGGGAATTTACAATGAGCAGTTCTTC.